The 21 T cell receptor beta chains given below trace back to one sample, sequenced in a study of CD8 T cells in Susac syndrome. RNA in amounts of roughly 0.5 to 1 ug was reverse transcribed with random hexamers. TCRdb analysed the immunoSEQ multiplex PCR reads with MiXCR anew, one entry per CDR3 protein. This sample has 110,000 or so distinct CDR3 sequences; 85% to 95% occur once, and the top ten carry roughly 0.094%. Source material: CD4+ T cells from PBMCs. The origin of the receptors is a human donor with multiple sclerosis.

The chain carries TRBV5-1 and TRBJ2-5; tentatively, D is TRBD1 (5 bases). Trimming cost V 0 bases and J 10 bases, with 16 bases left between them. Germline assignment: CDR1 SGHRS and CDR2 YFSETQ. The CDR3 is 14 amino acids. As DNA, the CDR3 is TGCGCCAGCAGCTTGGGTGGGGCCGCTAAGGGCCAGTACTTC. As protein: CASSLGGAAKGQYF.

The V call is TRBV29-1, the J call TRBJ2-7; D gene unclear. V was clipped by 4 bases and J by 2 bases, with 15 bases between them. CDR1 SQVTM and CDR2 ANQGSEA come from the germline V gene. CDR3 length equals 14 residues. The CDR3 protein is CSVVGAGRTYEQYF. In DNA, the CDR3 is TGCAGCGTTGTAGGCGCTGGTCGGACCTACGAGCAGTACTTC.

V gene TRBV24-1 combines with J gene TRBJ2-5; TRBD2 is a possible D gene (6 bases). The CDR3 spans 15 residues. V lost 4 bases and J 4 bases, leaving 15 bases between the germline ends. Per the germline V gene, CDR1 is KGHDR and CDR2 is SFDVKD. The CDR3 DNA follows: TGTGCCACCAGTGACGGGACTGCAAGACGAGAGACCCAGTACTTC. It specifies CATSDGTARRETQYF.

V gene TRBV7-3 combines with J gene TRBJ1-1, with 8 bases matching TRBD1. V was pared by 6 bases and J by 6 bases, with 3 bases of the junction left unmatched. The length of the CDR3 is 12 residues. Germline V gene sequence: CDR1 SGHTA, CDR2 FQGTGA. The CDR3 region is CASSPQGAEAFF. In DNA form, the CDR3 reads TGTGCCAGCAGTCCACAGGGGGCTGAAGCTTTCTTT. Full variable domain (remainder filled in from reference TRBV7-3 and TRBJ1-1): GAGVSQTPSNKVTEKGKYVELRCDPISGHTALYWYRQSLGQGPEFLIYFQGTGAADDSGLPNDRFFAVRPEGSVSTLKIQRTERGDSAVYLCASSPQGAEAFFGQGTRLTVV.

The rearrangement links TRBV29-1 to TRBJ2-7; 8 bases are a match to TRBD1. This CDR3 has 15 residues. V gave up 6 bases and J gave up 4 bases; unmatched junction bases: 14. Per germline, CDR1 SQVTM and CDR2 ANQGSEA. CDR3 amino acids: CSVAPGQGALYEQYF. The CDR3 DNA follows: TGCAGCGTCGCCCCTGGGCAGGGGGCGTTGTACGAGCAGTACTTC.

This chain links TRBV5-1 with TRBJ2-2, with 8 bases identical to TRBD2. V lost 0 bases, J lost 4 bases, and 5 bases stayed unmatched. Germline V gives CDR1 SGHRS, CDR2 YFSETQ. The CDR3 covers 16 residues. CDR3 protein: CASSLEGLGSTGELFF. The CDR3 nucleotides read TGCGCCAGCAGCTTGGAGGGACTAGGGAGCACCGGGGAGCTGTTTTTT.

V gene TRBV4-3 combines with J gene TRBJ1-1, with TRBD1 as a possible D gene (6 bases). The V end lost 2 bases, the J end lost 3 bases, and 10 bases lay between the germline ends. Germline V gene lookup returns CDR1 LGHNA and CDR2 YSLEER. CDR3 length: 14 residues. CDR3: CASSQTHRDTEAFF. In DNA form, the CDR3 reads TGCGCCAGCAGCCAAACCCACAGGGACACTGAAGCTTTCTTT.

The chain recombines TRBV6-2 or TRBV6-3 with TRBJ2-5; D is unresolved. The germline CDR1 and CDR2 sequences are MNHEY and SVGEGT. There are 12 residues in the CDR3. V was clipped by 0 bases and J by 5 bases, with 4 bases between them. The CDR3, as DNA: TGTGCCAGCAGTTACTCGAGGGAGACCCAGTACTTC. Its translation is CASSYSRETQYF.

This clonotype was counted a single time. This chain uses TRBV7-8 with TRBJ2-2; the D gene is possibly TRBD2 (5 bases). With 1 base removed from V and 1 base from J, the gap between germline ends came to 10 bases. Germline V lookup: CDR1 SGHVS, CDR2 FQNEAQ. The CDR3 is 16 amino acids. The CDR3 protein is CASSLGGLLNTGELFF. As DNA, the CDR3 is TGTGCCAGCAGCTTAGGAGGACTGCTGAACACCGGGGAGCTGTTTTTT. Together with reference TRBV7-8 and TRBJ2-2, the CDR3 gives the full variable domain: GAGVSQSPRYKVAKRGQDVALRCDPISGHVSLFWYQQALGQGPEFLTYFQNEAQLDKSGLPSDRFFAERPEGSVSTLKIQRTQQEDSAVYLCASSLGGLLNTGELFFGEGSRLTVL.

The chain links TRBV15 to TRBJ1-2, with 8 bases lining up with TRBD1. Germline V gene data show CDR1 as LNHNV and CDR2 as YYDKDF (reference sequence). The CDR3 length is 16 residues. The V and J ends lost 0 bases and 6 bases, in that order; junction bases with no gene match: 9. This CDR3 is CATSRDFDRGMDGYTF. The CDR3 DNA sequence: TGTGCCACCAGCAGAGACTTCGACAGGGGTATGGATGGCTACACCTTC.

The rearrangement links TRBV4-1 to TRBJ1-2; 9 nucleotides agree with TRBD1. Germline V gene data show CDR1 as MGHRA and CDR2 as YSYEKL. The CDR3 has 14 amino acids. The junction had 4 bases not matched to a gene; V was cut back by 4 bases and J by 4 bases. The CDR3 DNA sequence: TGCGCCAGCAGCCGGGACAGGGAAAGCTATGGCTACACCTTC. Residues: CASSRDRESYGYTF.

The V and J genes are TRBV5-1 and TRBJ2-2, with D possibly being TRBD1 (5 bases). This CDR3 is 18 amino acids long. The germline CDR1 and CDR2 sequences are SGHRS and YFSETQ. Between the trimmed V and J ends, which lost 1 base and 2 bases, there was a span of 18 bases. CDR3 bases: TGCGCCAGCAGCTTGAACGGCATGGGGCCAGGAAACACCGGGGAGCTGTTTTTT. It encodes CASSLNGMGPGNTGELFF.

The V gene is TRBV6-4, the J gene TRBJ2-3, with 9 bases aligning to TRBD2. This CDR3 contains 15 residues. Losses at the gene ends were 3 bases for V and 1 base for J; bases not matched to a gene: 2. Looked up from germline, CDR1 is MRHNA and CDR2 is SNTAGT. In DNA, the CDR3 is TGTGCCAGCAGTGAGTCTAGCGGGGGCACAGATACGCAGTATTTT. This codes for CASSESSGGTDTQYF.

CDR3 nucleotide sequence: TGTGCCAGCAGCCCCCGGGACGGGACAGAAGATGGCTACACCTTC. Translated: CASSPRDGTEDGYTF. The chain employs TRBV3-1 and TRBJ1-2, with 7 bases that match TRBD1. The CDR3 runs 15 residues. V shed 4 bases, J shed 6 bases, and the junction held 11 bases outside the gene matches. The germline CDR1 and CDR2 sequences are LGHDT and YNNKEL (reference sequence).

The V and J genes are TRBV7-2 and TRBJ2-7; 9 positions match TRBD1. Germline lookup yields CDR1 SGHTA and CDR2 FQGNSA. The CDR3 loop spans 14 amino acids. V lost 4 bases to trimming and J lost 5 bases; unmatched junction nucleotides: 6. The CDR3 bases are TGTGCCAGCAGCTCCGGGACAGGGATCAACGAGCAGTACTTC. Translation gives CASSSGTGINEQYF.

This chain links TRBV20-1 with TRBJ2-7; 8 positions agree with TRBD1. Germline trimming cut 5 bases from V and 1 base from J; bases unmatched to any gene: 7. The length of the CDR3 is 14 residues. Germline CDR1 and CDR2: DFQATT and SNEGSKA (reference sequence). The chain's CDR3 is CSAWGTGDSYEQYF. The CDR3 bases are TGCAGTGCTTGGGGGACAGGCGATTCCTACGAGCAGTACTTC.

The chain links TRBV20-1 to TRBJ2-7; unclear D gene. Germline V CDR1 and CDR2: DFQATT, SNEGSKA (reference sequence). CDR3 length: 11 amino acids. The V end was cut by 3 bases, the J end by 4 bases, with 7 bases between. The CDR3 nucleotides are TGCAGTGCTAGCGAACCTTACGAGCAGTACTTC. It is translated as CSASEPYEQYF.

V gene TRBV29-1 combines with J gene TRBJ2-3; 8 bases are a match to TRBD1. The CDR3 length is 14 residues. Germline CDR1 SQVTM, CDR2 ANQGSEA. Losses at the gene ends were 6 bases for V and 0 bases for J; bases not matched to a gene: 5. The CDR3 nucleotides read TGCAGCGTGGCCTACAGGGGGAGCACAGATACGCAGTATTTT. Protein product: CSVAYRGSTDTQYF.

This chain uses TRBV7-2 with TRBJ1-2; D uncertain. The germline V and J ends were trimmed by 1 base and 4 bases, with 7 bases remaining between them. The length of the CDR3 is 13 residues. Germline V gene data show CDR1 as SGHTA and CDR2 as FQGNSA. CDR3 loop: CASSLGGTYGYTF. CDR3 in DNA: TGTGCCAGCAGCTTAGGGGGAACCTATGGCTACACCTTC.

The rearrangement links TRBV30 to TRBJ2-4, with TRBD1 as a possible D gene (5 bases). In germline, CDR1 is GTSNPN, CDR2 SVGIG (reference sequence). Deletions cut 7 bases from V and 0 bases from J, with 16 bases between. The CDR3 covers 15 residues. DNA of the CDR3: TGTGCCTCCACTACGGCAGGGCTAGCCAAAAACATTCAGTACTTC. It yields the protein CASTTAGLAKNIQYF.

The V gene is TRBV3-1, the J gene TRBJ1-1; D remains ambiguous. V was pared by 1 base and J by 6 bases, with 9 bases between. CDR3 length equals 13 residues. CDR1 and CDR2 (germline): LGHDT, YNNKEL (reference sequence). This CDR3 is CASSQAGASEAFF. The CDR3 region has the DNA TGTGCCAGCAGCCAAGCGGGAGCGTCTGAAGCTTTCTTT. Supplemented by reference TRBV3-1 and TRBJ1-1, the full variable domain reads DTAVSQTPKYLVTQMGNDKSIKCEQNLGHDTMYWYKQDSKKFLKIMFSYNNKELIINETVPNRFSPKSPDKAHLNLHINSLELGDSAVYFCASSQAGASEAFFGQGTRLTVV.